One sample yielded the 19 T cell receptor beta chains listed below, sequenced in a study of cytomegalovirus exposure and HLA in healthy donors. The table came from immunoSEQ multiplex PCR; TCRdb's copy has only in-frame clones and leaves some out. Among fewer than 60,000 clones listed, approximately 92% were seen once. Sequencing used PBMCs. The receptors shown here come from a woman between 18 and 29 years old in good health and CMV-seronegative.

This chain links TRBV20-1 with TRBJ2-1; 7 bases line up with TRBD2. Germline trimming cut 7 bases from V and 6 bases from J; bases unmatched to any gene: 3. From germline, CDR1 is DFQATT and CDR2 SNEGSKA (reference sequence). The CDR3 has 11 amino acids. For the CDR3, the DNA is TGCAGTGGGGCTAGCGGCAATGAGCAGTTCTTC. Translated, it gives CSGASGNEQFF.

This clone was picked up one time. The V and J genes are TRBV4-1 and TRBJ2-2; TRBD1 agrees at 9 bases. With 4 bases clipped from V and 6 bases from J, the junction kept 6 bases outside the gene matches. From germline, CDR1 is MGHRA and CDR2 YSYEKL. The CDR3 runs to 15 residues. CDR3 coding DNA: TGCGCCAGCAGCCGATGGGACAGGGAAGCCGGGGAGCTGTTTTTT. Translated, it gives CASSRWDREAGELFF.

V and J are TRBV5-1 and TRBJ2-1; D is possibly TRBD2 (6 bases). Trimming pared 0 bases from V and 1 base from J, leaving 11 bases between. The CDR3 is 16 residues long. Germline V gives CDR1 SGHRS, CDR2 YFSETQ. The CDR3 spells CASSLGNSGSYNEQFF. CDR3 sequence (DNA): TGCGCCAGCAGCTTGGGTAATAGCGGATCCTACAATGAGCAGTTCTTC.

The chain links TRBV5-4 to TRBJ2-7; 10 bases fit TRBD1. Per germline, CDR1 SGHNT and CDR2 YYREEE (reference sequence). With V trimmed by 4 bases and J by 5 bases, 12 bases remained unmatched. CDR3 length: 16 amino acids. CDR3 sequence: CASSAKLGTGVHEQYF. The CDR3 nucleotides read TGTGCCAGCAGCGCCAAGTTAGGGACAGGGGTCCACGAGCAGTACTTC. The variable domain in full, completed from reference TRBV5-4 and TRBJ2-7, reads ETGVTQSPTHLIKTRGQQVTLRCSSQSGHNTVSWYQQALGQGPQFIFQYYREEENGRGNFPPRFSGLQFPNYSSELNVNALELDDSALYLCASSAKLGTGVHEQYFGPGTRLTVT.

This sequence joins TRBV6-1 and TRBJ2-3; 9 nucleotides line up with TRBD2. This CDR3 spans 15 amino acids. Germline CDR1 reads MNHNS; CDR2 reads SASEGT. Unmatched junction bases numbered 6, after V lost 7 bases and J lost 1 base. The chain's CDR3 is CASTPRTSGTDTQYF. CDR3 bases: TGTGCCAGCACCCCCCGGACTAGCGGCACAGATACGCAGTATTTT.

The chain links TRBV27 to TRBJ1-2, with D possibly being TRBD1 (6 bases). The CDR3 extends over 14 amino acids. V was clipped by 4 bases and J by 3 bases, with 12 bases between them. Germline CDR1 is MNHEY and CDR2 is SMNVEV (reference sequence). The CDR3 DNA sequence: TGTGCCAGCAGTTCAATGACAGGAGACTATGGCTACACCTTC. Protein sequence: CASSSMTGDYGYTF.

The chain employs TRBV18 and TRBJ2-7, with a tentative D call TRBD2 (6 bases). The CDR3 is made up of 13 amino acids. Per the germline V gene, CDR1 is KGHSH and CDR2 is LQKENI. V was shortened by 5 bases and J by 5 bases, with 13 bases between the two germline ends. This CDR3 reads CASSRLDDHEQYF. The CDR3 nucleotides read TGTGCCAGCTCAAGACTAGATGACCACGAGCAGTACTTC. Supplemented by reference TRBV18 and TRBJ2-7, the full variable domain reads NAGVMQNPRHLVRRRGQEARLRCSPMKGHSHVYWYRQLPEEGLKFMVYLQKENIIDESGMPKERFSAEFPKEGPSILRIQQVVRGDSAAYFCASSRLDDHEQYFGPGTRLTVT.

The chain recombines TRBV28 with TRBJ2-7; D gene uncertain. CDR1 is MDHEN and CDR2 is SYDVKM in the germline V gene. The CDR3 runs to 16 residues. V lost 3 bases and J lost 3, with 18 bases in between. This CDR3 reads CASSFSGTHEIYEQYF. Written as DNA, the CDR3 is TGTGCCAGCAGTTTTTCTGGCACCCATGAAATCTACGAGCAGTACTTC.

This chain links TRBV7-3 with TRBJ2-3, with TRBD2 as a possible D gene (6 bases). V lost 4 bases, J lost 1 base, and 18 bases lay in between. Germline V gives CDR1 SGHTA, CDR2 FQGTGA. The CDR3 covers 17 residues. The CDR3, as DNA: TGTGCCAGCAGCTCCACGAAGGGGCCTAGCGGCACAGATACGCAGTATTTT. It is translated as CASSSTKGPSGTDTQYF.

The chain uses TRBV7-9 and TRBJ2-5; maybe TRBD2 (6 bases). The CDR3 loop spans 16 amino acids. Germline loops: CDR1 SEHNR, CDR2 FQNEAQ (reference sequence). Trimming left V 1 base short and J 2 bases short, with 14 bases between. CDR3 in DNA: TGTGCCAGCAGCTTAGTGGGACTCTCGTTACAAGAGACCCAGTACTTC. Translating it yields CASSLVGLSLQETQYF. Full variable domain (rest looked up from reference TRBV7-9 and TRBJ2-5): DTGVSQNPRHKITKRGQNVTFRCDPISEHNRLYWYRQTLGQGPEFLTYFQNEAQLEKSRLLSDRFSAERPKGSFSTLEIQRTEQGDSAMYLCASSLVGLSLQETQYFGPGTRLLVL.

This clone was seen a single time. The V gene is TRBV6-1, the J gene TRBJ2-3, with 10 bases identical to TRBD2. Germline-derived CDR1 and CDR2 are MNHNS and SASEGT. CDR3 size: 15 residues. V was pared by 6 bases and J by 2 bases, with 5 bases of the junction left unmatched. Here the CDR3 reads CASRPGTSDTDTQYF. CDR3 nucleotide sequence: TGTGCCAGCAGACCTGGGACTAGCGACACAGATACGCAGTATTTT.

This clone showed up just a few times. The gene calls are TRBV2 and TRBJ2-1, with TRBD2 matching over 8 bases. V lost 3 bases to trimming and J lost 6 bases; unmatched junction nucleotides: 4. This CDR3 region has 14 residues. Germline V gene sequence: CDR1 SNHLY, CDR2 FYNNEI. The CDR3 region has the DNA TGTGCCAGCAGTGAGCGGGGGGCTGGCAATGAGCAGTTCTTC. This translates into CASSERGAGNEQFF.

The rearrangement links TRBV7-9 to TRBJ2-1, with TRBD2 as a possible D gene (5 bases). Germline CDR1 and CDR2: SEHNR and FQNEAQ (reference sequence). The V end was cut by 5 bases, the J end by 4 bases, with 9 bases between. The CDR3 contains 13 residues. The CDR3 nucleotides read TGTGCCAGCAGCACCGGACTTTACAATGAGCAGTTCTTC. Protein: CASSTGLYNEQFF.

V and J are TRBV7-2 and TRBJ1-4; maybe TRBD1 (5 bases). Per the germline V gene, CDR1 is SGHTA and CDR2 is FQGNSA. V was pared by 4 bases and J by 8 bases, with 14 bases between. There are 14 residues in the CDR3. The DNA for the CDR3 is TGTGCCAGCAGCTCCCGGGACTCGGAAGAAAAACTGTTTTTT. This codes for CASSSRDSEEKLFF.

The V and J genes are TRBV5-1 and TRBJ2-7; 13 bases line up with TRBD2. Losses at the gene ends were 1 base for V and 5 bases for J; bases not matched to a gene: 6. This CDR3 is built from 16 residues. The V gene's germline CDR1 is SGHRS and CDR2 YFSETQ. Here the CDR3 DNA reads TGCGCCAGCAGCTTGACACTACTAGCGGGAGGGGACGAGCAGTACTTC. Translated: CASSLTLLAGGDEQYF.

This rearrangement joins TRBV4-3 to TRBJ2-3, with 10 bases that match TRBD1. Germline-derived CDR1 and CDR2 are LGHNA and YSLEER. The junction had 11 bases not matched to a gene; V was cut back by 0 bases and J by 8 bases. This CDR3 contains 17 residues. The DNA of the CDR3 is TGCGCCAGCAGCCAAGATAACGACAGGGGGCCCCGGGGTACGCAGTATTTT. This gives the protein CASSQDNDRGPRGTQYF.

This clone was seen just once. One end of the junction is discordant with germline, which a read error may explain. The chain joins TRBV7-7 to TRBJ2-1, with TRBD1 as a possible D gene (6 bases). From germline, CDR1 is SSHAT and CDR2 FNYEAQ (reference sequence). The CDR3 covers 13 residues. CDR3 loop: CASSRDQGYEQFF. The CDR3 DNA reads TGTGCTAGCAGCCGGGATCAGGGGTATGAGCAGTTCTTC.

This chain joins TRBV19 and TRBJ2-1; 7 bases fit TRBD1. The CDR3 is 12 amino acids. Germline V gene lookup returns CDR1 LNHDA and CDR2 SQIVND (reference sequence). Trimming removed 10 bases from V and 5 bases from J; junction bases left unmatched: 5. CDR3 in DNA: TGTGCCATTAGGGACAGAGACAATGAGCAGTTCTTC. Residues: CAIRDRDNEQFF.

The CDR3 region has the DNA TGTGCCAGCAGCACGCGGGGGGCTAACTATGGCTACACCTTC. Its translation: CASSTRGANYGYTF. The rearrangement uses TRBV25-1 and TRBJ1-2; D might be TRBD1 (5 bases). V lost 6 bases, J lost 0 bases, and 11 bases lay in between. Germline V gene lookup returns CDR1 MGHDK and CDR2 SYGVNS. The CDR3 extends over 14 amino acids.